This T cell receptor beta chain was retrieved from a study of cytomegalovirus exposure and HLA in healthy donors. Findings and limits, study-wide: The study reported that TCR beta sequences accurately predicted HLA-A and HLA-B alleles in most subjects. Later analysis showed most CMV-associated TCR beta chains appearing HLA-restricted.

The PCR employed 60 Vbeta primers together with 13 Jbeta primers. Data came from immunoSEQ multiplex PCR; TCRdb stores just in-frame clones and leaves some out. The sample holds 85,000 to 100,000 clones, 60% to 65% seen once. Comment on this clone: Its matching antigen is unknown.

CDR1 GTSNPN and CDR2 SVGIG come from the germline V gene (reference sequence). V lost 0 bases, J lost 5 bases, and 11 bases lay in between. This CDR3 contains 14 residues. The sequencing sample was made of PBMCs. The chain has TRBV30 and TRBJ2-1, with D perhaps matching TRBD2 (6 bases). The receptor was derived from a human donor in good health. CDR3 protein: CAWSVWDSNNEQFF. The CDR3 region has the DNA TGTGCCTGGAGTGTTTGGGACTCTAACAATGAGCAGTTCTTC.